This TCR beta chain derives from a study of control samples from healthy donors and cancer patients (dated by TCRdb to 2018 to 2020). With respect to this clone: No cognate antigen has been identified for it. Base qualities are missing; no much larger clone stands one base away.

CDR1 LNHDA and CDR2 SQIVND are derived from the germline V gene (reference sequence). The CDR3 spans 15 residues, from the cysteine through the phenylalanine. This entry keeps only the CDR3 DNA: 45 bases, framed from base 1. Trimming takes 4 bases off V and 4 bases off J; junction bases not matched to a gene: 8. Library preparation used the immunoSEQ multiplex PCR assay. This is the immuneACCESS table as TCRdb keeps it, with only in-frame sequences that have V and J called. A part of the clones is gone; compared with another copy, unresolved V genes explain less than half, and the rest is unexplained. This sample is represented by 40,000 or so clones; approximately 90% of them were singletons. Clones ranked in the top ten supply roughly a fifth of the sample.

The origin of this receptor is a woman aged 40 to 50 with head and neck cancer. The V and J genes are TRBV19 and TRBJ2-5, with 8 middle bases fitting TRBD2. The specimen was PBMCs. CDR3 sequence: CASSTTGGPRETQYF. Read as DNA, the sequence is TGTGCCAGTAGTACGACGGGGGGGCCGAGAGAGACCCAGTACTTC.